One TCR beta chain is described in this entry. The data originate from a study of blood T cell repertoires in COVID-19. About the study: There were acute and convalescent COVID-19 samples, and they came from the United States, Italy and Spain.

Generated by immunoSEQ multiplex PCR, the TCRdb table keeps only in-frame clones and is missing some. The table shows about 24,000 clones, with 73% occurring only once. V gave up 4 bases and J gave up 6 bases; unmatched junction bases: 6. The CDR3 is 15 residues long. Looked up from germline, CDR1 is MNHNY and CDR2 is SVGAGI (reference sequence). This chain joins TRBV6-6 and TRBJ2-1; 10 bases line up with TRBD1. Sample: peripheral blood. The clonotype originates from a human donor in a cohort sampled during active or convalescent COVID-19. Written as DNA, the CDR3 is TGTGCCAGCAGTTCCGCGGACAGGGGGGGCAATGAGCAGTTCTTC. Translation: CASSSADRGGNEQFF.